A selection of T cell receptor beta chains follows, all from one sample in a study of T cell responses to AZD1222 COVID-19 vaccine. Assay: immunoSEQ multiplex PCR; the TCRdb copy retains only in-frame clones and omits some. Found here are some 110,000 clones, around 90% of them singletons; the top ten hold around 4%. The specimen was peripheral blood, collected 28 days after the second AZD1222 dose. All receptors come from an adult who received the AZD1222 COVID-19 vaccine. Both conserved end residues are part of each CDR3. A D gene is named only where the DNA matches it firmly. Not all rows give a size; the values are once, few, many and, for expanded clones, a class.

D gene,J gene,clone size,V gene,CDR3 length,CDR3 DNA,CDR3 protein
TRBD1,TRBJ1-6,-,TRBV5-4,15,TGTGCCAGCAGCGGCACAGGGGGCAATAATTCACCCCTCCACTTT,CASSGTGGNNSPLHF
-,TRBJ2-3,-,TRBV4-2,15,TGTGCCAGCAGCCCTCAACAGGACCGCACAGATACGCAGTATTTT,CASSPQQDRTDTQYF
-,TRBJ2-1,-,TRBV6-2/TRBV6-3,13,TGTGCCAGCAGTTACTCTAGCCTTGCTGAGCAGTTCTTC,CASSYSSLAEQFF
-,TRBJ2-7,-,TRBV14,12,TGTGCCAGCAGCCAAACCCAGAACGAGCAGTACTTC,CASSQTQNEQYF
-,TRBJ1-4,-,TRBV14,17,TGTGCCAGCAGCCAAGATTGGGCTACCGGATCTAATGAAAAACTGTTTTTT,CASSQDWATGSNEKLFF
TRBD1,TRBJ1-4,-,TRBV28,14,TGTGCCAGCAGCCTATACAGGGGGCTAGATAAACTGTTTTTT,CASSLYRGLDKLFF
-,TRBJ1-5,-,TRBV19,15,TGTGCCAGTAGTATAGTTCCCGGTAGCAATCAGCCCCAGCATTTT,CASSIVPGSNQPQHF
TRBD2,TRBJ2-4,-,TRBV7-8,19,TGTGCCAGCAGCTTAGGGAGTTGGCTAGCGGCCCCGGGCCGTGACATTCAGTACTTC,CASSLGSWLAAPGRDIQYF
TRBD2,TRBJ2-7,-,TRBV28,18,TGTGCCAGCAGTTCCTTCTCACCCACCGGGACTACCACCTACGAGCAGTACTTC,CASSSFSPTGTTTYEQYF
-,TRBJ1-3,-,TRBV11-2,13,TGTGCCAGCAGCCCACTGTGGGGAAACACCATATATTTT,CASSPLWGNTIYF
TRBD1,TRBJ1-2,-,TRBV28,15,TGTGCCAGCAGTCCCTGGGACAGGGAGCTCGCTGGCTACACCTTC,CASSPWDRELAGYTF
TRBD1,TRBJ1-3,-,TRBV9,20,TGTGCCAGCAGCGTAGATCCCCGACCGACAGGGGTTAATTCTGGAAACACCATATATTTT,CASSVDPRPTGVNSGNTIYF
-,TRBJ1-5,once,TRBV19,16,TGTGCCAGTAGTATAGGTTTGGGTCAAAGCAATCAGCCCCAGCATTTT,CASSIGLGQSNQPQHF
TRBD1,TRBJ2-7,-,TRBV7-6,15,TGTGCCAGCAGCTTAGGCGCGGGACAGGGGATCGAACAGTACTTC,CASSLGAGQGIEQYF
TRBD2,TRBJ2-7,-,TRBV2,14,TGTGCCAGCAATCACCGGGACTACCTCTACGAGCAGTACTTC,CASNHRDYLYEQYF